This T cell receptor beta chain was obtained from a study of T cell changes during pregnancy in multiple sclerosis. Sequencing was performed with immunoSEQ multiplex PCR; in TCRdb, only in-frame clones are kept and a portion is missing. The data contain about 98,000 clones, 92% of them seen just once; the ten biggest clones take up 2% to 3%. The CDR3 is 16 residues long. Losses at the gene ends were 2 bases for V and 4 bases for J; bases not matched to a gene: 5. Looked up from germline, CDR1 is LNHDA and CDR2 is SQIVND (reference sequence). This receptor was taken from a female donor in good health, enrolled as a control in a pregnancy study. The V gene is TRBV19, the J gene TRBJ2-3; 11 bases are a match to TRBD1. Sequencing used peripheral blood, obtained after pregnancy. The CDR3 loop is CASSIISGQGADTQYF. CDR3 in DNA: TGTGCCAGTAGTATAATTTCGGGACAGGGGGCAGATACGCAGTATTTT.